This TCR beta chain came from a study of cytomegalovirus exposure and HLA in healthy donors. J gave up 4 bases and V 1 base, and 6 bases lay outside the gene matches. This CDR3 is built from 15 residues. Germline V gene data show CDR1 as SEHNR and CDR2 as FQNEAQ (reference sequence). Primers for the PCR totalled 60 Vbeta and 13 Jbeta. Method: immunoSEQ multiplex PCR; TCRdb's copy keeps in-frame clones and lacks some. This sample has 140,000 to 150,000 clones; 60% to 85% occur once, and the top ten carry over 1.5%. Only a few counts were recorded for this clone. The receptor's source is a man aged 40-50 years in good health and CMV-seronegative. The chain has TRBV7-9 and TRBJ1-2, with 7 bases matching TRBD1. Input material: PBMCs. The DNA for the CDR3 is TGTGCCAGCAGCTTAGGAGGGGGCGAGAGCTATGGCTACACCTTC. It specifies CASSLGGGESYGYTF.